Shown below are 21 T cell receptor beta chains from a single sample sequenced in a study of identical twins. MiXCR was run by TCRdb on the 5' RACE reads, yielding one entry per CDR3 protein. The sample consists of 200,000 to 250,000 distinct CDR3 sequences, approximately 7% of them appearing once. This sample also appeared in a second study, on yellow fever vaccine responses in identical twins.

Input material: memory (CD45RO+) T cells sorted from blood. These receptors were obtained from a young woman in good health.

This clonotype was found a few times. In nucleotides, the CDR3 is TGTGCCAGCTCACTTGACAGCTCTGAGCAGTACTTC. Amino acids: CASSLDSSEQYF. The V and J genes are TRBV18 and TRBJ2-7, with D perhaps matching TRBD1 (5 bases). Germline-derived CDR1 and CDR2 are KGHSH and LQKENI. This CDR3 is 12 amino acids long. V was cut by 4 bases and J by 7 bases, with 11 bases left in between. The full variable domain, with the rest looked up from reference TRBV18 and TRBJ2-7, is NAGVMQNPRHLVRRRGQEARLRCSPMKGHSHVYWYRQLPEEGLKFMVYLQKENIIDESGMPKERFSAEFPKEGPSILRIQQVVRGDSAAYFCASSLDSSEQYFGPGTRLTVT.

This clonotype has only a few counts. This sequence joins TRBV15 and TRBJ2-3; a weak D match, TRBD2 (7 bases). The CDR3 totals 16 residues. CDR1 and CDR2 from the germline V gene are LNHNV and YYDKDF (reference sequence). Trimming shortened V by 5 bases and J by 2 bases, and 17 bases separated the two germline ends. The CDR3 bases are TGTGCCACCAGCCCCCGCCCGGGGGGCAACACAGATACGCAGTATTTT. Translating gives CATSPRPGGNTDTQYF.

The sample holds many counts of this clonotype. This chain connects TRBV5-1 to TRBJ2-3, with TRBD1 identical over 7 bases. Germline-derived CDR1 and CDR2 are SGHRS and YFSETQ. Losses at the gene ends were 2 bases for V and 2 bases for J; bases not matched to a gene: 8. The CDR3 totals 16 residues. CDR3 residues: CASSFGAGGFTDTQYF. CDR3 coding DNA: TGCGCCAGCAGCTTCGGGGCAGGGGGATTCACAGATACGCAGTATTTT.

The CDR3 region is CASSLGGGEPAFF. The DNA for the CDR3 is TGTGCCAGCAGCTTGGGGGGCGGGGAGCCGGCTTTCTTT. This chain uses TRBV5-5 with TRBJ1-1; D may be TRBD1 (5 bases). The CDR3 is made up of 13 amino acids. The ends were cut back, 0 bases at V and 11 bases at J, with 14 bases in the middle. CDR1 and CDR2 from the germline V gene are SGHKS and YYEKEE (reference sequence).

This clonotype was recorded a few times. The chain has TRBV6-5 and TRBJ2-7; 10 bases agree with TRBD2. Trimming took 0 bases from V and 6 from J; bases not matched to a gene: 5. The CDR3 contains 15 residues. Germline-derived CDR1 and CDR2 are MNHEY and SVGAGI. DNA of the CDR3: TGTGCCAGCAGTTACTCGTCTAGCGGGGGTAGCGAGCAGTACGTC. Amino acid sequence: CASSYSSSGGSEQYV.

At least ten counts were recorded for this clonotype. V usage is TRBV12-5 and J usage is TRBJ1-5; TRBD1 agrees at 7 bases. CDR3 length equals 15 residues. The germline V gene encodes CDR1 LGHNT and CDR2 FRNRAP. The J segment lost 5 bases and the V segment lost 1 base, leaving 5 bases of the junction unmatched. The DNA for the CDR3 is TGTGCTAGTGGTTTGGGGGACAGCTACTATCAGCCCCAGCATTTT. Protein sequence: CASGLGDSYYQPQHF.

This clonotype came up a few times. The chain uses TRBV20-1 and TRBJ2-5, with D possibly TRBD1 on 5 matching bases. Trimming removed 3 bases at V and 1 base at J, with 12 bases between. Germline assignment: CDR1 DFQATT and CDR2 SNEGSKA (reference sequence). The CDR3 totals 14 residues. CDR3 sequence: CSARGDSSQETQYF. The CDR3 DNA reads as TGCAGTGCTAGGGGCGACAGCAGCCAAGAGACCCAGTACTTC.

This clonotype was observed many times. The V gene is TRBV12-3 or TRBV12-4, the J gene TRBJ1-2; D is ambiguous. V gave up 4 bases and J gave up 4 bases, with 13 bases separating them. The CDR3 sequence is 14 residues long. CDR3 amino acids: CASSSYIISYGYTF. The CDR3 DNA reads TGTGCCAGCAGTTCCTACATCATCAGCTATGGCTACACCTTC.

This clonotype was detected ten times or more. This rearrangement joins TRBV5-6 to TRBJ2-5; D gene unclear. Germline values: CDR1 SGHDT, CDR2 YYEEEE. This CDR3 has 15 amino acids. The V and J ends lost 4 bases and 5 bases respectively, with 18 bases between them. CDR3 in DNA: TGTGCCAGCAGCCCGTCAGGATTTTGGCAGGAGACCCAGTACTTC. It specifies CASSPSGFWQETQYF.

This clonotype appeared many times. The chain recombines TRBV5-1 with TRBJ2-2; no clear D gene. V lost 1 base to trimming and J lost 1 base, with 5 bases between them. Germline lookup yields CDR1 SGHRS and CDR2 YFSETQ. This CDR3 is 14 amino acids long. In DNA, the CDR3 is TGCGCCAGCAGCTTGAGGCGGAACACCGGGGAGCTGTTTTTT. It is translated as CASSLRRNTGELFF.

This clonotype was counted between two and nine times. V is TRBV11-2 and J is TRBJ2-2, with a weak D call TRBD1 (5 bases). The CDR3 covers 14 residues. V was cut by 3 bases and J by 7 bases, with 12 bases left in between. Germline assignment: CDR1 SGHAT and CDR2 FQNNGV. Written as DNA, the CDR3 is TGTGCCAGCAGCTTCGCAGGGATCGTCGGGGAGCTGTTTTTT. Encoded protein: CASSFAGIVGELFF.

V usage is TRBV6-1 and J usage is TRBJ2-5; 7 bases are shared with TRBD2. The V gene's germline CDR1 is MNHNS and CDR2 SASEGT. The CDR3 contains 14 residues. J was trimmed by 2 bases and V by 5 bases; bases with no gene match: 5. The CDR3 region is CASSHGLVQETQYF. CDR3 nucleotides: TGTGCCAGCAGTCATGGACTAGTTCAAGAGACCCAGTACTTC.

This chain links TRBV3-1 with TRBJ2-2, with a possible D match to TRBD1 (5 bases). CDR1 and CDR2 (germline): LGHDT, YNNKEL (reference sequence). V was cut by 5 bases and J by 2 bases, with 12 bases left in between. The CDR3 is 15 residues long. The CDR3 spells CASSTPRVNTGELFF. In DNA, the CDR3 is TGTGCCAGCAGCACTCCCAGGGTCAACACCGGGGAGCTGTTTTTT.

The chain combines TRBV10-3 with TRBJ2-1; 7 nucleotides align to TRBD2. This CDR3 contains 14 residues. Germline V gene data show CDR1 as ENHRY and CDR2 as SYGVKD. J lost 7 bases, V lost 10 bases, and 13 bases had no gene match. The CDR3 coding sequence is TGTGCCAGCCAAAGCGGGACGGACGGTAATGAGCAGTTCTTC. Protein: CASQSGTDGNEQFF.

V is TRBV12-3 or TRBV12-4 and J is TRBJ1-2; possibly TRBD1 for D (6 bases). The CDR3 has 15 residues. The germline V and J ends were trimmed by 4 bases and 5 bases, with 17 bases remaining between them. The CDR3, as DNA: TGTGCCAGCAGTTACCGACCGCAGGGGCCATATGGCTACACCTTC. This translates into CASSYRPQGPYGYTF.

The CDR3 reads CATSDSWSSGANVLTF. As DNA, the CDR3 is TGTGCCACCAGTGATTCCTGGTCCTCTGGGGCCAACGTCCTGACTTTC. This chain uses TRBV24-1 with TRBJ2-6, with D unresolved. Germline CDR1 is KGHDR and CDR2 is SFDVKD. Trimming pared 2 bases from V and 0 bases from J, leaving 7 bases between. This CDR3 is built from 16 residues.

This clonotype appeared a few times. The chain combines TRBV5-6 with TRBJ1-2; no reliable D call. This CDR3 contains 19 residues. V shed 4 bases and J shed 4 bases, with 29 bases lying between them. Germline-derived CDR1 and CDR2 are SGHDT and YYEEEE. The CDR3: CASSPEMRAQSLYLYGYTF. Written as DNA, the CDR3 is TGTGCCAGCAGCCCGGAGATGCGGGCCCAGTCTCTTTACCTCTATGGCTACACCTTC. Combining the CDR3 with reference TRBV5-6 and TRBJ1-2 gives the whole variable domain DAGVTQSPTHLIKTRGQQVTLRCSPKSGHDTVSWYQQALGQGPQFIFQYYEEEERQRGNFPDRFSGHQFPNYSSELNVNALLLGDSALYLCASSPEMRAQSLYLYGYTFGSGTRLTVV.

This clonotype was detected many times. DNA of the CDR3: TGTGCCAGCAGTGTCCAACAGGGGGGCACCGGGGAGCTGTTTTTT. Amino acid sequence: CASSVQQGGTGELFF. This chain connects TRBV6-4 to TRBJ2-2, with 8 bases lining up with TRBD1. V shed 4 bases and J 4 bases; nucleotides not matched to a gene: 5. The CDR3 consists of 15 residues. In germline, CDR1 is MRHNA, CDR2 SNTAGT.

In nucleotides, the CDR3 is TGTGCCAGCAGTTTAGGTGCCAGGGGTGGTGGCTACACCTTC. It is translated as CASSLGARGGGYTF. The V and J genes are TRBV12-3 or TRBV12-4 and TRBJ1-2; tentative D call: TRBD1 (6 bases). Trimming took off 1 base at V and 7 bases at J, with 13 bases between the two ends. The CDR3 covers 14 residues.

The sample holds many counts of this clonotype. This sequence joins TRBV2 and TRBJ2-3, with TRBD2 identical over 10 bases. This CDR3 region has 15 residues. The V and J ends lost 6 bases and 6 bases, in that order; junction bases with no gene match: 9. The germline V gene encodes CDR1 SNHLY and CDR2 FYNNEI. CDR3 sequence (DNA): TGTGCCAGCAGGGACCTAGCGGGAGTACTCGATACGCAGTATTTT. Its protein product is CASRDLAGVLDTQYF.

This clonotype was seen many times. This chain links TRBV5-1 with TRBJ2-2; D is possibly TRBD1 (6 bases). V lost 6 bases to trimming and J lost 1 base, with 13 bases between them. The CDR3 spans 15 residues. In germline, CDR1 is SGHRS, CDR2 YFSETQ. As DNA, the CDR3 is TGCGCCAGCAACGGCGGACAGCTGAACACCGGGGAGCTGTTTTTT. Encoded protein: CASNGGQLNTGELFF.